This T cell receptor beta chain was captured by sequencing in a study of blood T cell repertoires in COVID-19. Assay: immunoSEQ multiplex PCR; the TCRdb copy retains only in-frame clones and omits some. Counted here are some 120,000 clones, about nine tenths occurring once; the ten biggest clones make up less than 2%. The CDR3 totals 16 residues. V lost 5 bases, J lost 3 bases, and 17 bases lay in between. The germline CDR1 and CDR2 sequences are KGHSH and LQKENI. The TCR originated in a human donor with active COVID-19. The donor label of this sample is uncertain. The gene calls are TRBV18 and TRBJ2-1; D gene unclear. The sample consisted of peripheral blood. DNA for the CDR3: TGTGCCAGCTCATCCACCGAAGCCCTGAACTACAATGAGCAGTTCTTC. It is translated as CASSSTEALNYNEQFF.